Below, 18 T cell receptor beta chains from the same sample are listed, as sequenced in a study of Ad26.COV2.S vaccination and SARS-CoV-2 variants. Generated by immunoSEQ multiplex PCR, the TCRdb table keeps only in-frame clones and is missing some. The sample records about 350,000 clones, around 89% being singletons. The treatment denotes: roughly 19 received Ad26.COV2.S at low or high dose, single or two shots; about 5 received placebo; per-sample allocation not given. Samples were taken on day 63 after the first vaccine or placebo injection. Here the sequenced sample was peripheral blood, taken in a trial of Ad26.COV2.S vaccine versus placebo. These receptors came from a person between 18 and 65 years old who received the Ad26.COV2.S COVID-19 vaccine or a placebo.

The V and J genes are TRBV5-5 and TRBJ2-1; 11 bases match TRBD1. Trimming removed 6 bases from V and 7 bases from J; junction bases left unmatched: 3. This CDR3 has 13 residues. Germline assignment: CDR1 SGHKS and CDR2 YYEKEE (reference sequence). In DNA form, the CDR3 reads TGTGCCAGCACTGGGACAGGGGGTAATGAGCAGTTCTTC. Translated, it gives CASTGTGGNEQFF.

This clone was counted only a few times. The chain combines TRBV5-1 with TRBJ1-2; weak D call: TRBD1 (5 bases). Trimming stripped 4 bases from V and 3 bases from J, with 13 bases between. The germline gives CDR1 SGHRS, CDR2 YFSETQ. This CDR3 is 14 amino acids long. The CDR3 DNA sequence: TGCGCCAGCAGCCCGCAGGGCGTCGACTATGGCTACACCTTC. This gives the protein CASSPQGVDYGYTF.

The chain employs TRBV9 and TRBJ2-5; TRBD2 matches 8 bases. Per the germline V gene, CDR1 is SGDLS and CDR2 is YYNGEE. The ends lost 3 bases at V and 1 base at J; junction bases unmatched: 5. This CDR3 comprises 15 residues. CDR3 amino acids: CASSGPGLGQETQYF. CDR3 sequence (DNA): TGTGCCAGCAGCGGCCCGGGACTAGGCCAAGAGACCCAGTACTTC.

This rearrangement joins TRBV6-5 to TRBJ1-1; TRBD1 matches 9 bases. Looked up from germline, CDR1 is MNHEY and CDR2 is SVGAGI. This CDR3 region has 15 residues. With V trimmed by 6 bases and J by 8 bases, 13 bases remained unmatched. CDR3 DNA: TGTGCCAGCAGGACAACGACAGGGGGAATAGGCGAAGCTTTCTTT. It codes for CASRTTTGGIGEAFF.

The chain uses TRBV27 and TRBJ2-7; 8 bases fit TRBD2. The V segment lost 5 bases and the J segment 2 bases; nucleotides outside the gene matches: 11. The CDR3 runs 16 residues. Per germline, CDR1 MNHEY and CDR2 SMNVEV (reference sequence). CDR3 DNA sequence: TGTGCCAGCAGTCCCTCCACCGGGACTAGGGCCTACGAGCAGTACTTC. It encodes CASSPSTGTRAYEQYF.

The V call is TRBV28, the J call TRBJ2-3, with 9 bases fitting TRBD2. The V gene end was trimmed by 3 bases and the J gene end by 5 bases; junction bases not matched to a gene: 6. The CDR3 spans 15 residues. CDR1 is MDHEN and CDR2 is SYDVKM in the germline V gene. CDR3 loop: CASSLREGLKDTQYF. The CDR3 nucleotides read TGTGCCAGCAGTTTGCGGGAGGGCCTGAAAGATACGCAGTATTTT.

This chain links TRBV6-6 with TRBJ1-2; 7 bases align to TRBD1. With V trimmed by 6 bases and J by 6 bases, 10 bases remained unmatched. The CDR3 length is 14 residues. Germline V gene data show CDR1 as MNHNY and CDR2 as SVGAGI (reference sequence). In nucleotides, the CDR3 is TGTGCCAGCAGCCAATACGACAGGGACAATGGCTACACCTTC. Amino acids: CASSQYDRDNGYTF.

V and J are TRBV5-6 and TRBJ2-7, with 7 bases lining up with TRBD1. CDR1 is SGHDT, CDR2 YYEEEE, per germline. V trimming: 4 bases; J trimming: 3 bases; junction bases outside the gene matches: 1. The length of the CDR3 is 12 residues. CDR3 amino acids: CASSRDSYEQYF. CDR3 DNA sequence: TGTGCCAGCAGCCGGGACAGCTACGAGCAGTACTTC.

The chain is built from TRBV5-6 and TRBJ1-2, with D hard to call. Germline V gene sequence: CDR1 SGHDT, CDR2 YYEEEE. The germline V and J ends were trimmed by 1 base and 5 bases, with 0 bases remaining between them. CDR3 length: 10 amino acids. CDR3 coding DNA: TGTGCCAGCAGCTTGTATGGCTACACCTTC. It translates to CASSLYGYTF.

In this sample, this clone turned up once. This sequence joins TRBV12-3 or TRBV12-4 and TRBJ1-1; 8 positions match TRBD1. The V and J ends lost 2 bases and 8 bases, in that order; junction bases with no gene match: 4. The CDR3 covers 13 residues. CDR3 coding DNA: TGTGCCAGCAGTTTAACAGGGACAGGCGAAGCTTTCTTT. Encoded protein: CASSLTGTGEAFF.

The sample holds one count of this clone. This sequence joins TRBV2 and TRBJ1-1; D is perhaps TRBD1 (5 bases). Trimming removed 11 bases at V and 3 bases at J, with 16 bases between. The germline CDR1 and CDR2 sequences are SNHLY and FYNNEI. This CDR3 has 13 amino acids. In DNA, the CDR3 is TGTGCCGTTTCTGGGGGGACCGACACTGAAGCTTTCTTT. Amino acids: CAVSGGTDTEAFF.

V and J are TRBV5-1 and TRBJ2-5; D perhaps matches TRBD2 (5 bases). Trimming took off 0 bases at V and 5 bases at J, with 11 bases between the two ends. Per germline, CDR1 SGHRS and CDR2 YFSETQ. The CDR3 loop spans 14 amino acids. DNA for the CDR3: TGCGCCAGCAGCTTGGCCCTCGGCGGGGAGACCCAGTACTTC. It codes for CASSLALGGETQYF.

This sequence joins TRBV6-5 and TRBJ2-1; 8 bases are a match to TRBD1. Germline assignment: CDR1 MNHEY and CDR2 SVGAGI. The length of the CDR3 is 13 residues. V shed 5 bases, J shed 7 bases, and the junction held 4 bases outside the gene matches. CDR3 nucleotide sequence: TGTGCCAGCAGTCGGACAGGGCTAAATGAGCAGTTCTTC. Its protein is CASSRTGLNEQFF.

The chain combines TRBV5-1 with TRBJ2-7, with 7 bases identical to TRBD1. This CDR3 has 16 amino acids. The germline CDR1 and CDR2 sequences are SGHRS and YFSETQ. V was clipped by 1 base and J by 3 bases; unmatched bases: 10. The CDR3 DNA follows: TGCGCCAGCAGCTTGACTTTCCCGGGACAGTACTACGAGCAGTACTTC. This codes for CASSLTFPGQYYEQYF. Full variable domain (outside the CDR3, taken from reference TRBV5-1 and TRBJ2-7): KAGVTQTPRYLIKTRGQQVTLSCSPISGHRSVSWYQQTPGQGLQFLFEYFSETQRNKGNFPGRFSGRQFSNSRSEMNVSTLELGDSALYLCASSLTFPGQYYEQYFGPGTRLTVT.

This chain joins TRBV7-2 and TRBJ2-1; D is perhaps TRBD2 (6 bases). Germline-derived CDR1 and CDR2 are SGHTA and FQGNSA. The CDR3 is 17 amino acids. V lost 2 bases and J 5 bases, leaving 19 bases between the germline ends. The CDR3 coding sequence is TGTGCCAGCAGCTTAATAGCTAGAAGCGGGCGTAACAATGAGCAGTTCTTC. Its translation: CASSLIARSGRNNEQFF.

This chain joins TRBV11-2 and TRBJ2-1; TRBD2 aligns across 7 bases. The CDR3 extends over 13 amino acids. V shed 7 bases and J 7 bases; nucleotides not matched to a gene: 7. CDR1 and CDR2 from the germline V gene are SGHAT and FQNNGV. DNA of the CDR3: TGTGCCAGCATGGGGGGGGTTGGTAATGAGCAGTTCTTC. Residues: CASMGGVGNEQFF.

As concerns this clone: The same CDR3 is also encoded by other DNA sequences in this sample. The CDR3 sequence is CASSPRTENTEAFF. In DNA, the CDR3 is TGTGCCAGCTCACCGCGGACGGAGAACACTGAAGCTTTCTTT. The chain is built from TRBV18 and TRBJ1-1, with D hard to call. V lost 3 bases and J 1 base, leaving 9 bases between the germline ends. The CDR3 runs to 14 residues. Germline lookup yields CDR1 KGHSH and CDR2 LQKENI.

This chain links TRBV5-1 with TRBJ2-7; the match to TRBD1 covers 12 bases. This CDR3 has 16 residues. Trimming cost V 4 bases and J 2 bases; bases outside gene matches: 7. Germline CDR1 SGHRS, CDR2 YFSETQ. CDR3 region: CASSMAGTGGAYEQYF. The CDR3 DNA follows: TGCGCCAGCAGCATGGCCGGGACAGGGGGCGCCTACGAGCAGTACTTC.